The rows below give T cell receptor beta chains drawn from one sample of a study of blood T cell repertoires in COVID-19. Here immunoSEQ multiplex PCR was the method, and the copy in TCRdb shows in-frame clones only, minus some. The sample records 120,000 to 150,000 clones, 85% being singletons. The sample taken for sequencing was peripheral blood. These TCRs come from a human donor with acute or convalescent COVID-19. The donor label of this sample is uncertain. Each CDR3 is given with its conserved first and last residue. D genes are given only for firm matches. Size is omitted from some rows. Given values are once, few, many or a class for expanded clones.

abundance: NA; v_gene: TRBV12-3/TRBV12-4; d_gene: NA; j_gene: TRBJ2-5; len: 13; CDR3nt: TGTGCCAGCAGTTTTCGGGGGGCTGAGACCCAGTACTTC; CDR3aa: CASSFRGAETQYF
abundance: NA; v_gene: TRBV7-2; d_gene: TRBD2; j_gene: TRBJ2-3; len: 13; CDR3nt: TGTGCCAGCAAGTCTAGCGGGGTTAGTACGCAGTATTTT; CDR3aa: CASKSSGVSTQYF
abundance: NA; v_gene: TRBV9; d_gene: NA; j_gene: TRBJ1-4; len: 12; CDR3nt: TGTGCCAGCAGCCCGGGGGGAGAAAAACTGTTTTTT; CDR3aa: CASSPGGEKLFF
abundance: NA; v_gene: TRBV4-3; d_gene: NA; j_gene: TRBJ1-1; len: 14; CDR3nt: TGCGCCAGCAGCCCAGCGCCAGGGTTGACTGAAGCTTTCTTT; CDR3aa: CASSPAPGLTEAFF
abundance: NA; v_gene: TRBV30; d_gene: TRBD1; j_gene: TRBJ2-6; len: 16; CDR3nt: TGTGCCTGGAGTAAAGGACAGGGGACTGGGGCCAACGTCCTGACTTTC; CDR3aa: CAWSKGQGTGANVLTF
abundance: NA; v_gene: TRBV11-3; d_gene: TRBD2; j_gene: TRBJ2-3; len: 19; CDR3nt: TGTGCCAGCAGCCCAGTGGGACCGGGACTAGCGGGACGGGAGCATACGCAGTATTTT; CDR3aa: CASSPVGPGLAGREHTQYF
abundance: NA; v_gene: TRBV19; d_gene: NA; j_gene: TRBJ2-3; len: 14; CDR3nt: TGTGCCAGTAGTCTACAGTGGAGCACAGATACGCAGTATTTT; CDR3aa: CASSLQWSTDTQYF
abundance: NA; v_gene: TRBV3-1/TRBV3-2; d_gene: NA; j_gene: TRBJ2-5; len: 12; CDR3nt: TGTGCCAGCAGCCCTCGAGCAGAGACCCAGTACTTC; CDR3aa: CASSPRAETQYF
abundance: NA; v_gene: TRBV4-2; d_gene: TRBD1; j_gene: TRBJ2-5; len: 17; CDR3nt: TGTGCCAGCAGCCACCACCCCGAAAGGACAGGTCAAGAGACCCAGTACTTC; CDR3aa: CASSHHPERTGQETQYF
abundance: NA; v_gene: TRBV28; d_gene: TRBD1; j_gene: TRBJ2-2; len: 16; CDR3nt: TGTGCCAGCAGTCCAGGACAGGCAGAGAACACCGGGGAGCTGTTTTTT; CDR3aa: CASSPGQAENTGELFF
abundance: NA; v_gene: TRBV7-2; d_gene: NA; j_gene: TRBJ1-4; len: 15; CDR3nt: TGTGCCAGCAGCTTAGATCGGGGGATTTGGGAAAAACTGTTTTTT; CDR3aa: CASSLDRGIWEKLFF
abundance: NA; v_gene: TRBV19; d_gene: TRBD1; j_gene: TRBJ1-5; len: 15; CDR3nt: TGTGCCAGTAGTGCCCGGACAGGGGGCAGTCAGCCCCAGCATTTT; CDR3aa: CASSARTGGSQPQHF
abundance: NA; v_gene: TRBV6-5; d_gene: NA; j_gene: TRBJ1-2; len: 12; CDR3nt: TGTGCCAGCACCCGGGGGGGTCGGGGCTACACCTTC; CDR3aa: CASTRGGRGYTF
abundance: many; v_gene: TRBV2; d_gene: NA; j_gene: TRBJ1-6; len: 13; CDR3nt: TGTGCCAGCCGTGAGCAGGGTAATTCACCCCTCCACTTT; CDR3aa: CASREQGNSPLHF
abundance: NA; v_gene: TRBV7-6; d_gene: NA; j_gene: TRBJ1-3; len: 16; CDR3nt: TGTGCCAGCAGCCCCAGGGTGATTACCTCTGGAAACACCATATATTTT; CDR3aa: CASSPRVITSGNTIYF
abundance: few; v_gene: TRBV29-1; d_gene: NA; j_gene: TRBJ1-1; len: 13; CDR3nt: TGCAGCGTTGCTGGACAGATTAACACTGAAGCTTTCTTT; CDR3aa: CSVAGQINTEAFF
abundance: NA; v_gene: TRBV18; d_gene: TRBD2; j_gene: TRBJ2-2; len: 17; CDR3nt: TGTGCCAGCTCACCGGGGACTAGCGGTTTCTACACCGGGGAGCTGTTTTTT; CDR3aa: CASSPGTSGFYTGELFF
abundance: NA; v_gene: TRBV19; d_gene: NA; j_gene: TRBJ2-6; len: 15; CDR3nt: TGTGCCAGTAGTATTGGGGGGGCAGGAGCCAACGTCCTGACTTTC; CDR3aa: CASSIGGAGANVLTF
abundance: NA; v_gene: TRBV21-1; d_gene: NA; j_gene: TRBJ2-2; len: 17; CDR3nt: TGTGCCAGCAGCGCCCATTGTACAGGGAGGGACACCGGGGAGCTGTTTTTT; CDR3aa: CASSAHCTGRDTGELFF
abundance: NA; v_gene: TRBV19; d_gene: NA; j_gene: TRBJ1-5; len: 14; CDR3nt: TGTGCCAGTAGGGGGGGGAAGAGCAATCAGCCCCAGCATTTT; CDR3aa: CASRGGKSNQPQHF
abundance: NA; v_gene: TRBV7-2; d_gene: TRBD2; j_gene: TRBJ2-7; len: 15; CDR3nt: TGTGCCAGCAGCTTAGGGGAGGGGCTCTCCTACGAGCAGTACTTC; CDR3aa: CASSLGEGLSYEQYF
abundance: NA; v_gene: TRBV24-1; d_gene: TRBD1; j_gene: TRBJ1-5; len: 13; CDR3nt: TGTGCCACCTCGGGACAGGGACGGCAGCCCCAGCATTTT; CDR3aa: CATSGQGRQPQHF
abundance: NA; v_gene: TRBV4-3; d_gene: TRBD2; j_gene: TRBJ2-1; len: 15; CDR3nt: TGCGCCAGCAGCCAAGGCCCGGGAGGGTACAATGAGCAGTTCTTC; CDR3aa: CASSQGPGGYNEQFF
abundance: NA; v_gene: TRBV19; d_gene: TRBD1; j_gene: TRBJ1-2; len: 15; CDR3nt: TGTGCCAGTAGTACCTCTGGACAGGGTGGCTATGGCTACACCTTC; CDR3aa: CASSTSGQGGYGYTF
abundance: NA; v_gene: TRBV6-5; d_gene: TRBD2; j_gene: TRBJ2-5; len: 15; CDR3nt: TGTGCCAGCAGTTTTGGCGGGAGGAGGGAAGAGACCCAGTACTTC; CDR3aa: CASSFGGRREETQYF
abundance: NA; v_gene: TRBV6-2/TRBV6-3; d_gene: NA; j_gene: TRBJ1-6; len: 14; CDR3nt: TGTGCCAGCAGCGACGGGACACAAAATTCACCCCTCCACTTT; CDR3aa: CASSDGTQNSPLHF
abundance: NA; v_gene: TRBV16; d_gene: NA; j_gene: TRBJ2-2; len: 16; CDR3nt: TGTGCCAGCAGCCCATTCCGGGACTCAACAGGCGGGGAGCTGTTTTTT; CDR3aa: CASSPFRDSTGGELFF
abundance: NA; v_gene: TRBV5-1; d_gene: TRBD1; j_gene: TRBJ2-2; len: 15; CDR3nt: TGCGCCAGCAGCCCTGGACAGGCCTGGACCGGGGAGCTGTTTTTT; CDR3aa: CASSPGQAWTGELFF
abundance: NA; v_gene: TRBV7-9; d_gene: NA; j_gene: TRBJ2-1; len: 16; CDR3nt: TGTGCCAGCAGCTTATTAGGTCAACCGGGATACAATGAGCAGTTCTTC; CDR3aa: CASSLLGQPGYNEQFF
abundance: NA; v_gene: TRBV6-2/TRBV6-3; d_gene: NA; j_gene: TRBJ1-1; len: 14; CDR3nt: TGTGCCAGCAGTCCCGTAGGGGCCCCGGCCGAAGCTTTCTTT; CDR3aa: CASSPVGAPAEAFF
abundance: NA; v_gene: TRBV7-9; d_gene: TRBD1; j_gene: TRBJ2-7; len: 13; CDR3nt: TGTGCCAGCAGCTCACAGGGGGTGAGTGAGCAGTACTTC; CDR3aa: CASSSQGVSEQYF
abundance: NA; v_gene: TRBV28; d_gene: TRBD1; j_gene: TRBJ1-5; len: 14; CDR3nt: TGTGCCAGCAGATGGGACAGGGGAAGTCAGCCCCAGCATTTT; CDR3aa: CASRWDRGSQPQHF
abundance: NA; v_gene: TRBV24-1; d_gene: TRBD1; j_gene: TRBJ2-2; len: 16; CDR3nt: TGTGCCACCAGTGATTTTGGGACAGAGGGCACCGGGGAGCTGTTTTTT; CDR3aa: CATSDFGTEGTGELFF
abundance: NA; v_gene: TRBV5-8; d_gene: TRBD1; j_gene: TRBJ1-1; len: 15; CDR3nt: TGTGCCAGCAGCCCGGGACAGGGATGGGACACTGAAGCTTTCTTT; CDR3aa: CASSPGQGWDTEAFF
abundance: NA; v_gene: TRBV4-3; d_gene: NA; j_gene: TRBJ1-2; len: 15; CDR3nt: TGCGCCAGCAGCCAAGATCCGGGACATTGGGGTGGCTACACCTTC; CDR3aa: CASSQDPGHWGGYTF
abundance: NA; v_gene: TRBV3-1/TRBV3-2; d_gene: NA; j_gene: TRBJ1-2; len: 15; CDR3nt: TGTGCCAGCAGCCAAGTAGGCAGGGAAGACTATGGCTACACCTTC; CDR3aa: CASSQVGREDYGYTF
abundance: NA; v_gene: TRBV4-3; d_gene: TRBD2; j_gene: TRBJ2-1; len: 17; CDR3nt: TGCGCCAGCAGCCAAGATGGCGGGAGGGCCGAGTACAATGAGCAGTTCTTC; CDR3aa: CASSQDGGRAEYNEQFF
abundance: NA; v_gene: TRBV7-9; d_gene: NA; j_gene: TRBJ1-6; len: 13; CDR3nt: TGTGCCAGCAGCAGCGACAGAAATTCACCCCTCCACTTT; CDR3aa: CASSSDRNSPLHF
abundance: NA; v_gene: TRBV7-2; d_gene: TRBD2; j_gene: TRBJ2-3; len: 16; CDR3nt: TGTGCCAGCAGCTGGTGGGCTAGCGGAGTGACAGATACGCAGTATTTT; CDR3aa: CASSWWASGVTDTQYF
abundance: NA; v_gene: TRBV7-9; d_gene: NA; j_gene: TRBJ2-3; len: 13; CDR3nt: TGTGCCAGCAGCCCAGACGGGGCAGATACGCAGTATTTT; CDR3aa: CASSPDGADTQYF
abundance: NA; v_gene: TRBV7-3; d_gene: TRBD2; j_gene: TRBJ2-1; len: 15; CDR3nt: TGTGCCAGCAGCTTAACAGCGGGGGGGCTTAGTGAGCAGTTCTTC; CDR3aa: CASSLTAGGLSEQFF
abundance: NA; v_gene: TRBV7-2; d_gene: NA; j_gene: TRBJ2-2; len: 16; CDR3nt: TGTGCCAGCAGCTTAACCCTCCCATCTAGCCCCGGGGAGCTGTTTTTT; CDR3aa: CASSLTLPSSPGELFF
abundance: NA; v_gene: TRBV5-1; d_gene: TRBD1; j_gene: TRBJ2-1; len: 14; CDR3nt: TGCGCCAGCAGCACCGGACAGGGGGCGAATGAGCAGTTCTTC; CDR3aa: CASSTGQGANEQFF
abundance: NA; v_gene: TRBV5-1; d_gene: NA; j_gene: TRBJ1-1; len: 11; CDR3nt: TGCGCCAGCAGCTCGGGACTTGAAGCTTTCTTT; CDR3aa: CASSSGLEAFF